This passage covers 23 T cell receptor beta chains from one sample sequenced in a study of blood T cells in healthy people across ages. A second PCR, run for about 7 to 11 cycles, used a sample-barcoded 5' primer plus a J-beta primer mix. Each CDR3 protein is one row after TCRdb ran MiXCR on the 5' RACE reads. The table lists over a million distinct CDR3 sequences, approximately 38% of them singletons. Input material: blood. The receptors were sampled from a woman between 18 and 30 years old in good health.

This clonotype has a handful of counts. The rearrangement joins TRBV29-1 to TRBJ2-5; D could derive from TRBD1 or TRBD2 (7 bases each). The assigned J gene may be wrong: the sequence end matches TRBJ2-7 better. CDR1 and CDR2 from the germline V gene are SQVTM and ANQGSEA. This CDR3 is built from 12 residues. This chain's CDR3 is CSVGEGASEQYF. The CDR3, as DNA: TGCAGCGTTGGGGAGGGGGCGTCCGAGCAGTACTTC.

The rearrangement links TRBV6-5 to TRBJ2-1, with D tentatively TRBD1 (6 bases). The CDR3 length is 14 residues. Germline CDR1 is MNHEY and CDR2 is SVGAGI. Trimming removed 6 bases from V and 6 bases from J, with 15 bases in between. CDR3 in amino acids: CASRTTGYSNEQFF. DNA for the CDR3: TGTGCCAGCAGGACTACAGGGTATAGCAATGAGCAGTTCTTC.

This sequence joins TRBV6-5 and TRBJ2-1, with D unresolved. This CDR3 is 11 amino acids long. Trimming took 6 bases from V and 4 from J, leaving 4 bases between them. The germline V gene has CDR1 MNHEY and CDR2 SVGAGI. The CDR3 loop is CASRRYNEQFF. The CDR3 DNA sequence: TGTGCCAGCAGGAGATACAATGAGCAGTTCTTC.

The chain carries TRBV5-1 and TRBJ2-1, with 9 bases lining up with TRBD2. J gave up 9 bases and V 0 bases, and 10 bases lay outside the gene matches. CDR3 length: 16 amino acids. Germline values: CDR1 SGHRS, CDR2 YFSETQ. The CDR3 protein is CASSLAGTSNSIEQFF. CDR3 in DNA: TGCGCCAGCAGCTTGGCCGGGACTAGCAATTCCATTGAGCAGTTCTTC.

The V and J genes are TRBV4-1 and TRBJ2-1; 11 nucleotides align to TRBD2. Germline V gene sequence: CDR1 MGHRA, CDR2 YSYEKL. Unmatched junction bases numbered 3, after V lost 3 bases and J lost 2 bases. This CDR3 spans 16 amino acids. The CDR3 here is CASSHELAGAYNEQFF. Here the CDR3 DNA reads TGCGCCAGCAGCCACGAACTAGCGGGGGCCTACAATGAGCAGTTCTTC.

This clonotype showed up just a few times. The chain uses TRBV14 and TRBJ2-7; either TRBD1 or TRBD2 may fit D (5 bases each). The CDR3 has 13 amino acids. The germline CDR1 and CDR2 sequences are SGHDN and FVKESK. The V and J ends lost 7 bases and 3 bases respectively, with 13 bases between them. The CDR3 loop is CASTEGFDYEQYF. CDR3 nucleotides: TGTGCCAGCACCGAGGGGTTTGACTACGAGCAGTACTTC.

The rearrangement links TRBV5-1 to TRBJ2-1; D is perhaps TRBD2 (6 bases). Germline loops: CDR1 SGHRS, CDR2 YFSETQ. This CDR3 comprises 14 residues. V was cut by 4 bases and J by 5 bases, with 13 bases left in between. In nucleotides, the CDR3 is TGCGCCAGCAGCACGAGGGACTCAGACAATGAGCAGTTCTTC. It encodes CASSTRDSDNEQFF.

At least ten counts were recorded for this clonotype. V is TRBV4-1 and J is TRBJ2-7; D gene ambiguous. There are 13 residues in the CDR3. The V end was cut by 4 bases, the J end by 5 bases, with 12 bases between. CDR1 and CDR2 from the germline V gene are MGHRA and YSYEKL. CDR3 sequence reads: CASSRGPNDEQYF. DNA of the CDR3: TGCGCCAGCAGCCGTGGGCCCAACGACGAGCAGTACTTC.

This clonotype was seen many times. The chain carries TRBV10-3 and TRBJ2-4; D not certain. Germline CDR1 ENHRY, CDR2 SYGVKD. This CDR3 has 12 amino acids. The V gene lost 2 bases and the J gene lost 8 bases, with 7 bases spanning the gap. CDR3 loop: CAISEIGDIQYF. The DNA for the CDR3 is TGTGCCATCAGTGAGATTGGGGACATTCAGTACTTC.

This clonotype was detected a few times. The CDR3 reads CASSLSVAGPYNEQFF. Here the CDR3 DNA reads TGTGCCAGCTCATTGTCCGTAGCGGGCCCTTACAATGAGCAGTTCTTC. The rearrangement uses TRBV18 and TRBJ2-1, with 7 nucleotides matching TRBD2. V trimming: 5 bases; J trimming: 4 bases; junction bases outside the gene matches: 11. The CDR3 has 16 amino acids. The germline gives CDR1 KGHSH, CDR2 LQKENI.

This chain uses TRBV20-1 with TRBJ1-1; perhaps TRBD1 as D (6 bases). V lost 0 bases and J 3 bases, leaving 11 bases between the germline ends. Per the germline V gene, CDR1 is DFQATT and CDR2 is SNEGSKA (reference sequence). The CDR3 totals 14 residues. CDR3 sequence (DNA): TGCAGTGCTAGAGATTGGGCAGGGGACACTGAAGCTTTCTTT. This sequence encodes CSARDWAGDTEAFF.

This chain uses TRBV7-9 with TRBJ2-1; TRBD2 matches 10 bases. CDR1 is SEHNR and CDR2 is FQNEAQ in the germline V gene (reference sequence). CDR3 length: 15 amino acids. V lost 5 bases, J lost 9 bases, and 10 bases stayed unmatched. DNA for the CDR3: TGTGCCAGCAGCCCCAGCGGGAGGGCCCAGGGTGAGCAGTTCTTC. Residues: CASSPSGRAQGEQFF.

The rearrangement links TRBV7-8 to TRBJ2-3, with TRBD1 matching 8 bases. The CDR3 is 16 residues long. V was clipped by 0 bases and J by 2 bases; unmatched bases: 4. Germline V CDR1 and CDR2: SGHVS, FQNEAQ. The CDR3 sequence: CASSLAPQGATDTQYF. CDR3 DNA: TGTGCCAGCAGCTTAGCGCCCCAGGGGGCCACAGATACGCAGTATTTT.

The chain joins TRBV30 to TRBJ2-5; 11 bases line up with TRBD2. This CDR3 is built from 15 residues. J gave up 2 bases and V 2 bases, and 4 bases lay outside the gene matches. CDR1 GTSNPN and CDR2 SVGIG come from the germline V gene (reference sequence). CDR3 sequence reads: CAWSPLAGAQETQYF. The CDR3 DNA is TGTGCCTGGAGTCCACTAGCGGGGGCTCAAGAGACCCAGTACTTC.

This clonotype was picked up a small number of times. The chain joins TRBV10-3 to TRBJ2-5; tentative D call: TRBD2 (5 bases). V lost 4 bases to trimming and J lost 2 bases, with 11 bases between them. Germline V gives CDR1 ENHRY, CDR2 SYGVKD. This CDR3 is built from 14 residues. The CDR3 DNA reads TGTGCCATCAGTGTAAAAGGAGGTCAAGAGACCCAGTACTTC. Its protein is CAISVKGGQETQYF.

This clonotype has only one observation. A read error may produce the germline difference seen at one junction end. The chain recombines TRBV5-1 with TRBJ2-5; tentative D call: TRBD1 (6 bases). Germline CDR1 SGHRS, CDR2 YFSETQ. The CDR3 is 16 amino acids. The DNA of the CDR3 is TGCGGCAGCAGCTTCCTCCCCGGACAGTCCCAAGAGACCCAGTACTTC. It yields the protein CGSSFLPGQSQETQYF.

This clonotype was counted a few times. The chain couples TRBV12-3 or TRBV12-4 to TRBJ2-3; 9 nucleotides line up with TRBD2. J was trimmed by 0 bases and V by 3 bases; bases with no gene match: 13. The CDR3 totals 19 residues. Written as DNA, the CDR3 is TGTGCCAGCAGTTTTAGGCTAGCGGGGAAGGGAACTAGCACAGATACGCAGTATTTT. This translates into CASSFRLAGKGTSTDTQYF.

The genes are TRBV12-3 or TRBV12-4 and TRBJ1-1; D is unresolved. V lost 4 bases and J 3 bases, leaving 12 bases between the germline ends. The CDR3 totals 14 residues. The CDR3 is CASSSHDGDTEAFF. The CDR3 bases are TGTGCCAGCAGTTCCCACGACGGGGACACTGAAGCTTTCTTT.

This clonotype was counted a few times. CDR3 nucleotides: TGCGCCAGCAGCCCATCACGGCAGAACTATGGCTACACCTTC. Its protein is CASSPSRQNYGYTF. V and J are TRBV5-1 and TRBJ1-2; D unresolved. V was pared by 4 bases and J by 2 bases, with 12 bases between. The CDR3 consists of 14 residues. The germline gives CDR1 SGHRS, CDR2 YFSETQ.

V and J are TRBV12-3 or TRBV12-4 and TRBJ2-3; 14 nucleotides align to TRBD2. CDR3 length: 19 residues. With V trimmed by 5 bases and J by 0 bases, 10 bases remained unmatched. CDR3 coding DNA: TGTGCCAGCAGTCCCAGGACTAGCGGGGGGACTACTAGCACAGATACGCAGTATTTT. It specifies CASSPRTSGGTTSTDTQYF.

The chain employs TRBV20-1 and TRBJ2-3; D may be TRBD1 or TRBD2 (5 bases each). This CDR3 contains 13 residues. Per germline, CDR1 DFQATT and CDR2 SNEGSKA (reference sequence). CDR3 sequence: CSPGRVRGDTQYF. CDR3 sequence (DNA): TGCAGCCCGGGACGGGTAAGGGGAGATACGCAGTATTTT.

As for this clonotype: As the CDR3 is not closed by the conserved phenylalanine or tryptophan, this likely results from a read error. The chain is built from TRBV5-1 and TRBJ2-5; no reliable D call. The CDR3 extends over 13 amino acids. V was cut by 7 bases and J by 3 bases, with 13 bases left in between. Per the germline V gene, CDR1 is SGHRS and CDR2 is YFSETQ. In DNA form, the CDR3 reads TGCGCCAGCGGTCTTTGGCCTGAAGAGACCCAGTACCTC. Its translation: CASGLWPEETQYL.

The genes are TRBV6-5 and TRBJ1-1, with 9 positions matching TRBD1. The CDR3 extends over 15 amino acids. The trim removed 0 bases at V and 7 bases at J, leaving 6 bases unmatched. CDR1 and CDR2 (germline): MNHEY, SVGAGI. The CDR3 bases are TGTGCCAGCAGTTACTCCGGGACAGGGCGGAATGAAGCTTTCTTT. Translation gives CASSYSGTGRNEAFF.